This TCR beta chain is from a study of cytomegalovirus exposure and HLA in healthy donors. Trimming removed 1 base at V and 5 bases at J, with 3 bases between. CDR3 size: 12 residues. Germline V lookup: CDR1 SNHLY, CDR2 FYNNEI. The PCR used 60 Vbeta and 13 Jbeta primers. The data were produced by immunoSEQ multiplex PCR, yet TCRdb's version contains in-frame clones alone and is incomplete. The sample yields some 190,000 clones, 76% seen once. The TCR originated in a man aged 18 to 30 in good health and CMV-seronegative. Source material: PBMCs. V usage is TRBV2 and J usage is TRBJ1-5; D ambiguous. The CDR3 nucleotides read TGTGCCAGCAGTGAAGGAGATCAGCCCCAGCATTTT. This gives the protein CASSEGDQPQHF. Full variable domain (remainder filled in from reference TRBV2 and TRBJ1-5): EPEVTQTPSHQVTQMGQEVILRCVPISNHLYFYWYRQILGQKVEFLVSFYNNEISEKSEIFDDQFSVERPDGSNFTLKIRSTKLEDSAMYFCASSEGDQPQHFGDGTRLSIL.